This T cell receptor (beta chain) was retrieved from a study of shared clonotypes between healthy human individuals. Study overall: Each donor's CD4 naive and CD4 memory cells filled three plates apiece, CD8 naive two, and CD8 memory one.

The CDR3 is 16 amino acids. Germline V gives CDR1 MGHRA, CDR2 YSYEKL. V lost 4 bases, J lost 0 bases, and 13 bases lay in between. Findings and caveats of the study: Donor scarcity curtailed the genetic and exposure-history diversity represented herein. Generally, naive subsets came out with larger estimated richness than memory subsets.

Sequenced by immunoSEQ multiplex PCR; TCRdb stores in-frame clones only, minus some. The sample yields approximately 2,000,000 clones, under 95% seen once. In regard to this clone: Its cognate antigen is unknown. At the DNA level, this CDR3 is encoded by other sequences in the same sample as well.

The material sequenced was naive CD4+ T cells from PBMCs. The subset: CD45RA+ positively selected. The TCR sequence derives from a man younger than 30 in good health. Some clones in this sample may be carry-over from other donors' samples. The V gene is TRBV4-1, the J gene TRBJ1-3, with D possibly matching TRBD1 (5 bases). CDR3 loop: CASSPNDRFSGNTIYF. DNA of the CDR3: TGCGCCAGCAGCCCCAATGACAGATTCTCTGGAAACACCATATATTTT.